This T cell receptor beta chain derives from a study of OX40 agonist ivuxolimab in advanced cancers. The CDR3 sequence is 14 residues long. The trim removed 5 bases at V and 4 bases at J, leaving 5 bases unmatched. Germline V gives CDR1 KGHSH, CDR2 LQKENI. The protocol was immunoSEQ multiplex PCR, while the TCRdb copy is restricted to in-frame clones and leaves out a portion. The repertoire holds around 58,000 clones, with more than 85% as singletons. The TCR comes from an adult with an advanced solid tumor such as melanoma, head and neck, liver or kidney cancer. Sequenced material: CD4+ or CD8+ T cells sorted from blood, taken in a trial of the OX40 agonist ivuxolimab. The chain carries TRBV18 and TRBJ2-7; 10 bases are shared with TRBD1. CDR3 protein: CASSAGQGGYEQYF. CDR3 sequence (DNA): TGTGCCAGCTCAGCAGGACAGGGGGGATACGAGCAGTACTTC.